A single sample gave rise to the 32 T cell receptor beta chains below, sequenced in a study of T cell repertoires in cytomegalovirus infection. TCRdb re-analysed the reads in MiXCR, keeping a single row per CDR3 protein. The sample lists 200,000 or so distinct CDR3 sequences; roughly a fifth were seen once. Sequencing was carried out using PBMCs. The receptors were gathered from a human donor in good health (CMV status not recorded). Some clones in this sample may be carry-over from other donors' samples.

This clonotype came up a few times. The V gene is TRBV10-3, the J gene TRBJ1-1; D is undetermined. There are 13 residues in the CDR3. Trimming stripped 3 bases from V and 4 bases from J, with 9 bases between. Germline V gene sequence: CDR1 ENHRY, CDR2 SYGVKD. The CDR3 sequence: CAISDSTATEAFF. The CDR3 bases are TGTGCCATCAGTGATAGTACCGCCACTGAAGCTTTCTTT.

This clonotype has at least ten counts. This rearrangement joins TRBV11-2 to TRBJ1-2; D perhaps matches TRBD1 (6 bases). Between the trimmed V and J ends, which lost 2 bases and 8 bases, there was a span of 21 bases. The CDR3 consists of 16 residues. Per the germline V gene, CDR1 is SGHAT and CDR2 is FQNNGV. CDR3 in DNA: TGTGCCAGCAGCTTATCTCCATTGGTCAGGGGCGTCGGCTACACCTTC. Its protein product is CASSLSPLVRGVGYTF.

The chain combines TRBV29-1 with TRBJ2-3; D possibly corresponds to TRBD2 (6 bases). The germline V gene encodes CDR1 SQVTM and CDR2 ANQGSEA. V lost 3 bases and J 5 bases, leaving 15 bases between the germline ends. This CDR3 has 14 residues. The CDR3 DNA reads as TGCAGCGTTGAGGAGGGGTATCGGCAAGATACGCAGTATTTT. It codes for CSVEEGYRQDTQYF.

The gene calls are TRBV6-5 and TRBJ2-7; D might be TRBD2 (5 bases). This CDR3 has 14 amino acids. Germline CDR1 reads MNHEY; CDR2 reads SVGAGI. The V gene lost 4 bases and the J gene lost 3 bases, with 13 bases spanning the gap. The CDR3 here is CASSSDPRGYEQYF. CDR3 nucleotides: TGTGCCAGCAGTTCCGATCCTCGGGGCTACGAGCAGTACTTC.

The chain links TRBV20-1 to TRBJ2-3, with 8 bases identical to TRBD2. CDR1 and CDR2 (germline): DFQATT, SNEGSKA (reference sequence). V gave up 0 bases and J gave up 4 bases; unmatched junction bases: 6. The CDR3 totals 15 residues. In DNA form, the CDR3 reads TGCAGTGCTAGAGATCCAGCGGGAGCCCCAGATACGCAGTATTTT. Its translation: CSARDPAGAPDTQYF.

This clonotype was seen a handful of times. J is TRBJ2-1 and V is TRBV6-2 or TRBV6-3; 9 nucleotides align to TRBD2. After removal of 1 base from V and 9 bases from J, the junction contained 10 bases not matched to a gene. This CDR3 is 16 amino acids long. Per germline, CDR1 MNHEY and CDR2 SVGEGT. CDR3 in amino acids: CASSYWLAGLRSEQFF. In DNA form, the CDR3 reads TGTGCCAGCAGTTACTGGCTAGCGGGATTACGGAGTGAGCAGTTCTTC.

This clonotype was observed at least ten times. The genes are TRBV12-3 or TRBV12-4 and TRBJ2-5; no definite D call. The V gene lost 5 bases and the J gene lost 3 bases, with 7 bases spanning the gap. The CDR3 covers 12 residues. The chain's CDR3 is CASSAREETQYF. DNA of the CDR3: TGTGCCAGCAGTGCCAGAGAAGAGACCCAGTACTTC.

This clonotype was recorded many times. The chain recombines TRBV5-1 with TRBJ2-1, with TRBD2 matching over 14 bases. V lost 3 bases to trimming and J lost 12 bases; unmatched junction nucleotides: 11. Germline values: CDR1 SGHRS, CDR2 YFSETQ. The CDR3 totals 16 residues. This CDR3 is CASSWTPGLAGEGQFF. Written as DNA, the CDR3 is TGCGCCAGCAGCTGGACTCCGGGACTAGCGGGGGAAGGGCAGTTCTTC.

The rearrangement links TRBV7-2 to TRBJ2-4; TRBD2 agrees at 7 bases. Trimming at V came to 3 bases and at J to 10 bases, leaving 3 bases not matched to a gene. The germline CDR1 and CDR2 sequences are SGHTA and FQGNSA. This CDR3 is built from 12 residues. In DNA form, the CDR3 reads TGTGCCAGCAGCTTTCTAGCGGAGATTCAGTACTTC. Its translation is CASSFLAEIQYF.

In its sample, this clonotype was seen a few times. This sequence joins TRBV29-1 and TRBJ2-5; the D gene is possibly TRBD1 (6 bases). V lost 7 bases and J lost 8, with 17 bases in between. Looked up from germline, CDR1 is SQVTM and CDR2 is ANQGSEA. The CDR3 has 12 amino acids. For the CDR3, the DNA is TGCAGCGCCTCGCTTGACAGGCGAACCCAGTACTTC. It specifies CSASLDRRTQYF.

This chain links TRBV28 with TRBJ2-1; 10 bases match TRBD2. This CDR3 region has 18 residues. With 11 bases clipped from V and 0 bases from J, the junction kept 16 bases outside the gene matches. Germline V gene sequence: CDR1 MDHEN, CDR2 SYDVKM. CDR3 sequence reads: CAGGDRTSGLSSYNEQFF. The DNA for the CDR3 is TGTGCCGGGGGGGACCGGACTAGCGGTCTGAGCTCCTACAATGAGCAGTTCTTC.

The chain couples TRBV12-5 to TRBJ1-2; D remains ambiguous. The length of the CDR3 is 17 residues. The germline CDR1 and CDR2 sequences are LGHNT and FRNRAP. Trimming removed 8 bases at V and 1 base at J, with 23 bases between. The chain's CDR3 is CASLEVSAQLSNYGYTF. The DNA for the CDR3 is TGTGCTAGTCTCGAGGTGTCAGCCCAATTGAGTAACTATGGCTACACCTTC.

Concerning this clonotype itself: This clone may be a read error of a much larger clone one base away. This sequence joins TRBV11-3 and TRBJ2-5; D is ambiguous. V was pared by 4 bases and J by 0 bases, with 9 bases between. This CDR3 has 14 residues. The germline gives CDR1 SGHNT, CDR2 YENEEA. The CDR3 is CASSSVGYQETQYF. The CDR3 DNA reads TGTGCCAGCAGCTCAGTTGGGTACCAAGAGACCCAGTACTTC.

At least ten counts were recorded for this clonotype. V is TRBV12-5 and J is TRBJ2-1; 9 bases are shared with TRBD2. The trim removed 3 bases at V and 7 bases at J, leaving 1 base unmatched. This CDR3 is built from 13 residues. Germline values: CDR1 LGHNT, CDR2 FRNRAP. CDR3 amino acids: CASGLAGGNEQFF. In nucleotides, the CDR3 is TGTGCTAGTGGTTTAGCGGGGGGTAATGAGCAGTTCTTC.

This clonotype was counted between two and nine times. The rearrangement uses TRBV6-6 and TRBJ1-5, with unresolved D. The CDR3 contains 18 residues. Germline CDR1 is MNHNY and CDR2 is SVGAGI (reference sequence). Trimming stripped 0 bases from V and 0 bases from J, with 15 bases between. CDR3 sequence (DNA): TGTGCCAGCAGTTACTCGAGTAGCACCTGGGGTAGCAATCAGCCCCAGCATTTT. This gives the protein CASSYSSSTWGSNQPQHF.

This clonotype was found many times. Here the CDR3 reads CASSSVVEAFF. DNA of the CDR3: TGTGCCAGCAGCTCTGTAGTTGAAGCTTTCTTT. The chain is built from TRBV7-2 and TRBJ1-1; D is undetermined. This CDR3 has 11 amino acids. Germline V gene data show CDR1 as SGHTA and CDR2 as FQGNSA. Trimming removed 4 bases at V and 7 bases at J, with 7 bases between.

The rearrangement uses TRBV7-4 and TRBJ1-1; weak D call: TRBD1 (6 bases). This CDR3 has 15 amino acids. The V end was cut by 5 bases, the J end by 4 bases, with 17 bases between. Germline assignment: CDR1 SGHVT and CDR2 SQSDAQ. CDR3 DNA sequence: TGTGCCAGCAGCCCTCAAACAGGGACGAGCACTGAAGCTTTCTTT. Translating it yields CASSPQTGTSTEAFF.

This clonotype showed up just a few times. The CDR3 nucleotides are TGTGCCAGCAGCATGGGACAGGGGGCAGGTCCTGGCTATGGCTACACCTTC. Translating it yields CASSMGQGAGPGYGYTF. The chain couples TRBV5-4 to TRBJ1-2, with 12 bases that match TRBD1. The germline gives CDR1 SGHNT, CDR2 YYREEE (reference sequence). The J segment lost 4 bases and the V segment lost 4 bases, leaving 11 bases of the junction unmatched. The CDR3 runs 17 residues.

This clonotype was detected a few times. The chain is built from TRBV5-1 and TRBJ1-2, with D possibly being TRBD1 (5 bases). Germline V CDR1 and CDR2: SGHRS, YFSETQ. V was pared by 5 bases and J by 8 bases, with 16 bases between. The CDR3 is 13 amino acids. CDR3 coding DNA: TGCGCCAGCAGTCGGGGGGATCTGGGCGGCTACACCTTC. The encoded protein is CASSRGDLGGYTF.

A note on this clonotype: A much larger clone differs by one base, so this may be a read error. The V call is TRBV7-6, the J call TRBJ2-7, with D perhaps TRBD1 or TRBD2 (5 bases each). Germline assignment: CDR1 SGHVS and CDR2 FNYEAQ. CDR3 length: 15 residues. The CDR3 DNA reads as TGTGCCAGCAGCTCTATAGAGAGGGGCTCCTACGTGCAGTACTTC. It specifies CASSSIERGSYVQYF.

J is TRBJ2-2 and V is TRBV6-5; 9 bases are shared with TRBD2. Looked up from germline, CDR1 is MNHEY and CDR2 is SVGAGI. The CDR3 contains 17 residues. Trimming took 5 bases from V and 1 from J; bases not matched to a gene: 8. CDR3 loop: CASSPWASGVNTGELFF. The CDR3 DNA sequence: TGTGCCAGCAGTCCCTGGGCTAGCGGGGTGAACACCGGGGAGCTGTTTTTT.

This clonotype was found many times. The CDR3 sequence: CASSPGTGSNQPQHF. The CDR3 nucleotides read TGTGCCAGCAGCCCTGGGACAGGCTCTAATCAGCCCCAGCATTTT. The chain links TRBV7-8 to TRBJ1-5; TRBD1 matches at 8 bases. CDR1 is SGHVS, CDR2 FQNEAQ, per germline. J was trimmed by 4 bases and V by 5 bases; bases with no gene match: 7. The CDR3 is 15 amino acids.

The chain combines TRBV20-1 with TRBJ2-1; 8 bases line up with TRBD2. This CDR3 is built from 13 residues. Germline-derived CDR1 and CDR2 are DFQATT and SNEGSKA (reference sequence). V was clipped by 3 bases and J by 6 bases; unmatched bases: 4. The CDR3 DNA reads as TGCAGTGCTAGCGGGAGGGCCATCAATGAGCAGTTCTTC. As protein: CSASGRAINEQFF.

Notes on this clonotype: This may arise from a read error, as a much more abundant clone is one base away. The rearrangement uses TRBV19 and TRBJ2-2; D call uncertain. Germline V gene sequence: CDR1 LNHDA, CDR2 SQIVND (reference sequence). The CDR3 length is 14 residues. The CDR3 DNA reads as TGTGGCGGTAGTATGAGCCCAAACACCGGGGAGCTGTTTTTT. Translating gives CGGSMSPNTGELFF.

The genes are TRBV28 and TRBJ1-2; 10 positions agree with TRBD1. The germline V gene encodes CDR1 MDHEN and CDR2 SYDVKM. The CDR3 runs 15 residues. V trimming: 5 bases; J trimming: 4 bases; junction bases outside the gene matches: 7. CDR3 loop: CASSPRTGGSYGYTF. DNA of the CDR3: TGTGCCAGCAGTCCGAGGACAGGGGGAAGCTATGGCTACACCTTC.

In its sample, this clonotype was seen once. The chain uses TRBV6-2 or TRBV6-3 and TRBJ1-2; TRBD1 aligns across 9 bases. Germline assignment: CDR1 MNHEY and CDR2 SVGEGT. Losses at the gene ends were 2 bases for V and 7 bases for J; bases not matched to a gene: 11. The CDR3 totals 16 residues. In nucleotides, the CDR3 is TGTGCCAGCAGTTACCCCCCGGGACAGGGAGGCTTTGGCTACACCTTC. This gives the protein CASSYPPGQGGFGYTF.

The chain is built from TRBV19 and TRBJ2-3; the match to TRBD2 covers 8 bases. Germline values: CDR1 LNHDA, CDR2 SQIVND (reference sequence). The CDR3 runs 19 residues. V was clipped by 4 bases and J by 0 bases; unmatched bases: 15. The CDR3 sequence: CASSSGGSAGGDSTDTQYF. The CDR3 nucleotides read TGTGCCAGTAGTAGCGGAGGGAGCGCGGGAGGCGATAGCACAGATACGCAGTATTTT.

The CDR3 here is CASSSDGTDTQYF. The CDR3, as DNA: TGTGCCAGCAGCTCGGACGGGACAGATACGCAGTATTTT. The rearrangement joins TRBV11-2 to TRBJ2-3, with D hard to call. V was cut by 4 bases and J by 3 bases, with 8 bases left in between. The V gene's germline CDR1 is SGHAT and CDR2 FQNNGV. The CDR3 has 13 residues.

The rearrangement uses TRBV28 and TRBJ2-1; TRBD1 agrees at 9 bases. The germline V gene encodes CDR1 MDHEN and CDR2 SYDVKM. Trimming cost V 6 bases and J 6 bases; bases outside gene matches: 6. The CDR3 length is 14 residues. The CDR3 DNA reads TGTGCCAGCAGGACGCGGGACAGGGTCAATGAGCAGTTCTTC. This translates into CASRTRDRVNEQFF. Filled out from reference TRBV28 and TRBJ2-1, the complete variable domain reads DVKVTQSSRYLVKRTGEKVFLECVQDMDHENMFWYRQDPGLGLRLIYFSYDVKMKEKGDIPEGYSVSREKKERFSLILESASTNQTSMYLCASRTRDRVNEQFFGPGTRLTVL.

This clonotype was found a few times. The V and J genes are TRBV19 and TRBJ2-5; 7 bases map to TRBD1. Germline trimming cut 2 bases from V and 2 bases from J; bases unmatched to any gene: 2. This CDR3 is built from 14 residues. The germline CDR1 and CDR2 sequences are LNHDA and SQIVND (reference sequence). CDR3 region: CASSIQTGQETQYF. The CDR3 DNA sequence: TGTGCCAGTAGTATACAGACAGGGCAAGAGACCCAGTACTTC.

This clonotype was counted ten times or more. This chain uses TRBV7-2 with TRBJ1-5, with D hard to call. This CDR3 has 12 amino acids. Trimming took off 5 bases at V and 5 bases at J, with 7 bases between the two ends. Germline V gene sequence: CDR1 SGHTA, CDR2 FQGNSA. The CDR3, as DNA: TGTGCCAGCAGCGCCGACGATCAGCCCCAGCATTTT. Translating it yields CASSADDQPQHF.

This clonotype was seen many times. DNA for the CDR3: TGCGCCAGCAGTGAGTCAGGAGGAGAGACCCAGTACTTC. Translated, it gives CASSESGGETQYF. The V call is TRBV10-1, the J call TRBJ2-5; TRBD2 is a possible D gene (5 bases). The CDR3 totals 13 residues. V was clipped by 0 bases and J by 4 bases, with 6 bases between them. Germline V gives CDR1 WNHNN, CDR2 SYGVQD (reference sequence).